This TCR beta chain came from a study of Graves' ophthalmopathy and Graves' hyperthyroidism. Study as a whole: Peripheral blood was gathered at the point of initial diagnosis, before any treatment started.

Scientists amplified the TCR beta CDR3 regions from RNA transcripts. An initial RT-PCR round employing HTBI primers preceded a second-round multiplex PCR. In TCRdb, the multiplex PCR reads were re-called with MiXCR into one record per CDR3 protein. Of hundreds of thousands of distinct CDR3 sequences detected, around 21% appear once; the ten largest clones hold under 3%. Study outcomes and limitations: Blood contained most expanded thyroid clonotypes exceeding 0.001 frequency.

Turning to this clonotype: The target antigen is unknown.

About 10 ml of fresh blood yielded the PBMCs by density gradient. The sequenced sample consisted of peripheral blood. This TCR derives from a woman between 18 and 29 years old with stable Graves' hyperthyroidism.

CDR3 nucleotides: TGTGCCACCAGGTCGAACACCGGGGAGCTGTTTTTT. It encodes CATRSNTGELFF. The chain couples TRBV24-1 to TRBJ2-2; D gene ambiguous. Germline V gene lookup returns CDR1 KGHDR and CDR2 SFDVKD. The CDR3 spans 12 residues. V gave up 7 bases and J gave up 0 bases, with 2 bases separating them.